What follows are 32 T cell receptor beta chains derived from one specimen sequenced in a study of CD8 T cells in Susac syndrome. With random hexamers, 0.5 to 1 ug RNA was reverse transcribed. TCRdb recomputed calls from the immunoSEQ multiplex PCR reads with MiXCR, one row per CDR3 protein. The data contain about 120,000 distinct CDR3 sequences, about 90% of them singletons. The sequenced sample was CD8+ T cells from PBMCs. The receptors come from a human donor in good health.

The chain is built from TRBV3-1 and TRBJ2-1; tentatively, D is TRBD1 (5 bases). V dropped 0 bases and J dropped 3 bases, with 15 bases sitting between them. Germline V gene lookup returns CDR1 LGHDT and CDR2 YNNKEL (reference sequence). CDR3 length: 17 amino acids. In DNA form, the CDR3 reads TGTGCCAGCAGCCAAGATGGAGAGACAGTTTTCTACAATGAGCAGTTCTTC. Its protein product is CASSQDGETVFYNEQFF.

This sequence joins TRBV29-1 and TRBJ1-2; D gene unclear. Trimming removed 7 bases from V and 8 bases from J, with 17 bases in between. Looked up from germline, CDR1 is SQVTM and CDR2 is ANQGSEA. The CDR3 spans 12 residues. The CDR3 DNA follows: TGCAGCGCCACCGGTCTCGGGGAGGGCTACACCTTC. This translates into CSATGLGEGYTF.

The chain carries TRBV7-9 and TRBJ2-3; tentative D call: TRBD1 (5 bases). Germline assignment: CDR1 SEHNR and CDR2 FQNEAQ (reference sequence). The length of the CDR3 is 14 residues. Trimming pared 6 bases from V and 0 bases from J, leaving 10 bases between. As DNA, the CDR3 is TGTGCCAGCAGGACAGCACCTAGCACAGATACGCAGTATTTT. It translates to CASRTAPSTDTQYF.

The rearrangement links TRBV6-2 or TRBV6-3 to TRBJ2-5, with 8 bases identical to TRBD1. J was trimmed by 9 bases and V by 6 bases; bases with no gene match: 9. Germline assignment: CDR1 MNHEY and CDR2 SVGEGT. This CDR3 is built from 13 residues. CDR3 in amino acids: CASRGPGQEAQYF. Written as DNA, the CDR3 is TGTGCCAGCAGGGGTCCGGGACAGGAGGCCCAGTACTTC.

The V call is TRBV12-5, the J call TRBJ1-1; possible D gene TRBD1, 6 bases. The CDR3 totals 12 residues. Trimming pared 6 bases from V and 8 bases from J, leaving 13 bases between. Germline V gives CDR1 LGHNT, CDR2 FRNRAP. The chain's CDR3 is CASGLGGQEAFF. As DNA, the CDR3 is TGTGCTAGTGGATTAGGGGGGCAGGAAGCTTTCTTT.

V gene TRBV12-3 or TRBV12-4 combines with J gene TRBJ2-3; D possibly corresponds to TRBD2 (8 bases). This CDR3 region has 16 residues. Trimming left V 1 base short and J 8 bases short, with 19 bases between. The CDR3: CASSLVSGGGHGTQYF. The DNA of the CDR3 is TGTGCCAGCAGTTTAGTATCGGGAGGGGGCCACGGTACGCAGTATTTT.

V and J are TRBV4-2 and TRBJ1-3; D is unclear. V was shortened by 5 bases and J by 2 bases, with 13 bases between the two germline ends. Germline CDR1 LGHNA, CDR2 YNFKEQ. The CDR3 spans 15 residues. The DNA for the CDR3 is TGTGCCAGCAGCTCAGGCGAGGGTACTGGAAACACCATATATTTT. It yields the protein CASSSGEGTGNTIYF.

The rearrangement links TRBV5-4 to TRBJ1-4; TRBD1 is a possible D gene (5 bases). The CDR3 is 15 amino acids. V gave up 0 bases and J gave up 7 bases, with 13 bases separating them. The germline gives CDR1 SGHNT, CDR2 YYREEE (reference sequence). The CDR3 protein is CASSLGTGGGEKLFF. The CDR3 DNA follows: TGTGCCAGCAGCTTGGGAACTGGGGGAGGTGAAAAACTGTTTTTT.

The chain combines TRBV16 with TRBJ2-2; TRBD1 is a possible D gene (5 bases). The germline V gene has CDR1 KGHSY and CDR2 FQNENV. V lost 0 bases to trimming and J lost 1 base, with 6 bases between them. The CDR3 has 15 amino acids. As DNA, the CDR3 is TGTGCCAGCAGCCAATCGGGGCAGAACACCGGGGAGCTGTTTTTT. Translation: CASSQSGQNTGELFF. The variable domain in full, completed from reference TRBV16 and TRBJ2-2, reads GEEVAQTPKHLVRGEGQKAKLYCAPIKGHSYVFWYQQVLKNEFKFLISFQNENVFDETGMPKERFSAKCLPNSPCSLEIQATKLEDSAVYFCASSQSGQNTGELFFGEGSRLTVL.

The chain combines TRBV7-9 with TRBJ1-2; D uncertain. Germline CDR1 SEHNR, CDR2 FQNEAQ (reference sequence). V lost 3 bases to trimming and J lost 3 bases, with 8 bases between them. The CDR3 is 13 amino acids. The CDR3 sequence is CASSFPLDYGYTF. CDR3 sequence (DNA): TGTGCCAGCAGCTTTCCTCTGGACTATGGCTACACCTTC.

The CDR3 loop reads CSASRPVAGLSNQPQHF. CDR3 DNA: TGCAGTGCTAGTCGCCCAGTGGCAGGATTAAGCAATCAGCCCCAGCATTTT. V usage is TRBV20-1 and J usage is TRBJ1-5; the D is unclear. Germline V gives CDR1 DFQATT, CDR2 SNEGSKA (reference sequence). Trimming pared 3 bases from V and 1 base from J, leaving 19 bases between. This CDR3 spans 17 amino acids.

The CDR3 coding sequence is TGCAGTGCTAGCTGGGGAAGGGATCAGCCCCAGCATTTT. Translating gives CSASWGRDQPQHF. The chain recombines TRBV20-1 with TRBJ1-5; D remains ambiguous. CDR1 is DFQATT, CDR2 SNEGSKA, per germline (reference sequence). CDR3 length equals 13 residues. V lost 3 bases and J 5 bases, leaving 11 bases between the germline ends.

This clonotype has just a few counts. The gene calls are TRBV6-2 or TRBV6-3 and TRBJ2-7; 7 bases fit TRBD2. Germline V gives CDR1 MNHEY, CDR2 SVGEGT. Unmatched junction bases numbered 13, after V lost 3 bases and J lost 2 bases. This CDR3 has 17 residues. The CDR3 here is CASSYLAARTGAYEQYF. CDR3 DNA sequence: TGTGCCAGCAGTTATCTAGCGGCCAGGACCGGGGCCTACGAGCAGTACTTC.

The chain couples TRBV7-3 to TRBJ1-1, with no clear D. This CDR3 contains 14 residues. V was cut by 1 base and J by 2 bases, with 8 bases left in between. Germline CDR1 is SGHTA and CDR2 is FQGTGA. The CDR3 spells CASSLNPGNTEAFF. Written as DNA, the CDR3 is TGTGCCAGCAGCTTAAACCCGGGAAACACTGAAGCTTTCTTT.

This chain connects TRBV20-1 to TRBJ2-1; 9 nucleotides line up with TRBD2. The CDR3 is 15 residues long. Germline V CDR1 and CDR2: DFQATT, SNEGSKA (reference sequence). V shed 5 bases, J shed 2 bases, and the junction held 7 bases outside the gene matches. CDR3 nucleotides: TGCAGTGCTGAAAGCGGGAGGATTGCCTACAATGAGCAGTTCTTC. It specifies CSAESGRIAYNEQFF.

CDR3 coding DNA: TGTGCCAGTAGTAGGGACAGGGCGAATTCACCCCTCCACTTT. Translation: CASSRDRANSPLHF. This rearrangement joins TRBV19 to TRBJ1-6; 9 positions match TRBD1. The V segment lost 4 bases and the J segment 7 bases; nucleotides outside the gene matches: 2. The CDR3 contains 14 residues. Germline assignment: CDR1 LNHDA and CDR2 SQIVND (reference sequence).

CDR3 DNA: TGCAGCGTTGAAGTACGATTCACAGATACGCAGTATTTT. It yields the protein CSVEVRFTDTQYF. This chain joins TRBV29-1 and TRBJ2-3; D gene uncertain. Germline V gene data show CDR1 as SQVTM and CDR2 as ANQGSEA. Trimming stripped 1 base from V and 2 bases from J, with 7 bases between. The CDR3 covers 13 residues.

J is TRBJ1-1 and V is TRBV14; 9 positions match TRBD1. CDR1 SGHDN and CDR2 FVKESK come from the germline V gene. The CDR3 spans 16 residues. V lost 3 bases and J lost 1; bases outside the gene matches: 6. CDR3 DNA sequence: TGTGCCAGCAGCCACCGGACAGGGGCGGGGAACACTGAAGCTTTCTTT. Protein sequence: CASSHRTGAGNTEAFF. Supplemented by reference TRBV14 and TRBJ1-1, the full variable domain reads EAGVTQFPSHSVIEKGQTVTLRCDPISGHDNLYWYRRVMGKEIKFLLHFVKESKQDESGMPNNRFLAERTGGTYSTLKVQPAELEDSGVYFCASSHRTGAGNTEAFFGQGTRLTVV.

CDR3: CASSLTENTEAFF. DNA of the CDR3: TGTGCCAGCAGTTTGACGGAAAACACTGAAGCTTTCTTT. The V call is TRBV12-3 or TRBV12-4, the J call TRBJ1-1; no definite D call. The CDR3 extends over 13 amino acids. Between the trimmed V and J ends, which lost 3 bases and 2 bases, there was a span of 7 bases.

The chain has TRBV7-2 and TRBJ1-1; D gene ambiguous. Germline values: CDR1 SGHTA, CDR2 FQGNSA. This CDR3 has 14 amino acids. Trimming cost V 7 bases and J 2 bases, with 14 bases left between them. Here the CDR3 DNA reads TGTGCCAGCATCCGGGCGGCCGCAAACACTGAAGCTTTCTTT. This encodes CASIRAAANTEAFF.

CDR3 sequence reads: CSAREDSANSPLHF. The CDR3 coding sequence is TGCAGTGCTAGAGAGGACAGCGCTAATTCACCCCTCCACTTT. J is TRBJ1-6 and V is TRBV20-1, with TRBD1 as a possible D gene (6 bases). V was trimmed by 0 bases and J by 6 bases, leaving 9 bases between them. Germline CDR1 DFQATT, CDR2 SNEGSKA (reference sequence). This CDR3 is 14 amino acids long.

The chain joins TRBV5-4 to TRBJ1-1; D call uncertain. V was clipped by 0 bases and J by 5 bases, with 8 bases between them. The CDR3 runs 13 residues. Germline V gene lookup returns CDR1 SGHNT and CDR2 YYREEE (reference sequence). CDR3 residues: CASSLGGRTEAFF. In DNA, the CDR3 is TGTGCCAGCAGCTTGGGCGGAAGAACTGAAGCTTTCTTT. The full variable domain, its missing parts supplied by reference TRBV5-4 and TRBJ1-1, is ETGVTQSPTHLIKTRGQQVTLRCSSQSGHNTVSWYQQALGQGPQFIFQYYREEENGRGNFPPRFSGLQFPNYSSELNVNALELDDSALYLCASSLGGRTEAFFGQGTRLTVV.

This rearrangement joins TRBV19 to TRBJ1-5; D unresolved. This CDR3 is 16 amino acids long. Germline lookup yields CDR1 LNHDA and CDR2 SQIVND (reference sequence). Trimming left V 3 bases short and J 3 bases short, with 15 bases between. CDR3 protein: CASSIWSEVDNQPQHF. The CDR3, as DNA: TGTGCCAGTAGTATCTGGTCAGAAGTGGACAATCAGCCCCAGCATTTT.

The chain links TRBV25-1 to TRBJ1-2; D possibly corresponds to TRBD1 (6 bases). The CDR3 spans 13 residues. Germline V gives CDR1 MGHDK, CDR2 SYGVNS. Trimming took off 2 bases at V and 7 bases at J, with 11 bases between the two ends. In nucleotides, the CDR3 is TGTGCCAGCAGTGAACGAAACAGGGTTGGCTACACCTTC. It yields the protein CASSERNRVGYTF.

CDR3 residues: CASSLVAGARTEAFF. In DNA, the CDR3 is TGTGCCAGCAGCTTGGTTGCAGGGGCGAGAACTGAAGCTTTCTTT. The chain combines TRBV5-6 with TRBJ1-1, with a possible D match to TRBD1 (6 bases). Per the germline V gene, CDR1 is SGHDT and CDR2 is YYEEEE. This CDR3 has 15 amino acids. V lost 0 bases, J lost 5 bases, and 14 bases lay in between.

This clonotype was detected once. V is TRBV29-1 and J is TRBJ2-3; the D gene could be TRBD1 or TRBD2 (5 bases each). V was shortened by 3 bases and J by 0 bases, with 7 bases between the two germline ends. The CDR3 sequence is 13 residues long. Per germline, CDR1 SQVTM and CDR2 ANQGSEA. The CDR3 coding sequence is TGCAGCGTTGACCGGGACAGCACAGATACGCAGTATTTT. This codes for CSVDRDSTDTQYF.

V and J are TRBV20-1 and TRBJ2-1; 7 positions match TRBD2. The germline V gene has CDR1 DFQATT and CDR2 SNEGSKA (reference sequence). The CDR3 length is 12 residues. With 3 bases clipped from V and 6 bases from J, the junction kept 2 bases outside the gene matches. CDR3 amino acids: CSASGGSNEQFF. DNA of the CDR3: TGCAGTGCTAGCGGGGGGAGCAATGAGCAGTTCTTC.

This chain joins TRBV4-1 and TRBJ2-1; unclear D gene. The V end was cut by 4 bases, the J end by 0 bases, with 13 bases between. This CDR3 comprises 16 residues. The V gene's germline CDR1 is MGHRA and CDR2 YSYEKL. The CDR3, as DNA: TGCGCCAGCAGCCCCCCGGGTCTAAGCTCCTACAATGAGCAGTTCTTC. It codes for CASSPPGLSSYNEQFF.

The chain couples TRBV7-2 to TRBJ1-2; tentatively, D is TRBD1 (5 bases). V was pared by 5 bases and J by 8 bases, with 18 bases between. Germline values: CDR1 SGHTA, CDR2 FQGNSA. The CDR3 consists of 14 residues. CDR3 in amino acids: CASSADRTPWGYTF. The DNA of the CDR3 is TGTGCCAGCAGCGCAGACCGGACACCCTGGGGCTACACCTTC.

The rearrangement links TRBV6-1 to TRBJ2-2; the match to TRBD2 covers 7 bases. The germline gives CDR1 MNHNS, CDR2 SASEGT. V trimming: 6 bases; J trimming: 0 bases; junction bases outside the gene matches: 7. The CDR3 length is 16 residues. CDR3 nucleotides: TGTGCCAGCAGGGGAGGGAGCTCCGCGAACACCGGGGAGCTGTTTTTT. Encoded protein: CASRGGSSANTGELFF.

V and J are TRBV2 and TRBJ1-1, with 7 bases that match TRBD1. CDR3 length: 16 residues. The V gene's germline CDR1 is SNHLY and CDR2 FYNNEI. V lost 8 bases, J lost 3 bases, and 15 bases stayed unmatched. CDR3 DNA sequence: TGTGCCAGCCCCCTTCGGGCAGGGGGGAAGGACACTGAAGCTTTCTTT. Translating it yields CASPLRAGGKDTEAFF.

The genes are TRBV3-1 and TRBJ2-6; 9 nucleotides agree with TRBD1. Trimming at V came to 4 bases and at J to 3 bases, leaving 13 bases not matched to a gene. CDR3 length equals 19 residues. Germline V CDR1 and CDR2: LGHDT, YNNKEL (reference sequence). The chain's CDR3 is CASSPIGTGRFGGANVLTF. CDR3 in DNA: TGTGCCAGCAGCCCGATAGGGACAGGGAGATTTGGTGGGGCCAACGTCCTGACTTTC.